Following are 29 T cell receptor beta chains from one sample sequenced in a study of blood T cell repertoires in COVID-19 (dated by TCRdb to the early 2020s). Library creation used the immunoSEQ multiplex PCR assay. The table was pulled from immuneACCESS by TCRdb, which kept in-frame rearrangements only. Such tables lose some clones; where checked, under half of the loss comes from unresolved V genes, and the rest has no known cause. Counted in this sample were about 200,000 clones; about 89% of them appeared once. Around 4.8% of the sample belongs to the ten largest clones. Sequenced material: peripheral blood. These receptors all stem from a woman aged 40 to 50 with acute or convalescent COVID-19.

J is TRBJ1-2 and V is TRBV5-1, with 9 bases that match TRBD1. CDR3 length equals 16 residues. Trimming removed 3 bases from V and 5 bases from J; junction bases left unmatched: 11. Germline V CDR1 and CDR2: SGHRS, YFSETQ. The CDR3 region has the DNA TGCGCCAGCAGCTACACCCCGGGACAGGGAGGTTATGGCTACACCTTC. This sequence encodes CASSYTPGQGGYGYTF.

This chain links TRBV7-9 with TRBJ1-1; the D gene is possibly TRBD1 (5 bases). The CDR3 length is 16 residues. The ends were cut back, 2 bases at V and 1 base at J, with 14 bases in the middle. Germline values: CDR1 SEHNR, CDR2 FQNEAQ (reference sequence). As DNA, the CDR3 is TGTGCCAGCAGCTTACAGGGTCCTAGGACGAACACTGAAGCTTTCTTT. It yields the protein CASSLQGPRTNTEAFF.

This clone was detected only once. CDR3: CSVVTTGQGTGELFF. The CDR3 DNA reads TGCAGCGTAGTTACTACAGGGCAGGGGACCGGGGAGCTGTTTTTT. The chain employs TRBV29-1 and TRBJ2-2; a possible D gene is TRBD1 (6 bases). Germline V gene lookup returns CDR1 SQVTM and CDR2 ANQGSEA. V lost 6 bases and J lost 5, with 19 bases in between. The CDR3 is 15 residues long.

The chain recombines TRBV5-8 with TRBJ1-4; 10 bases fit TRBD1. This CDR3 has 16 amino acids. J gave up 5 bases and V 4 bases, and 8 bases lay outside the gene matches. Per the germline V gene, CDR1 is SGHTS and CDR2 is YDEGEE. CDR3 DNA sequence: TGTGCCAGCAGCGCTGCCTGGGACAGGGGCAATGAAAAACTGTTTTTT. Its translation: CASSAAWDRGNEKLFF.

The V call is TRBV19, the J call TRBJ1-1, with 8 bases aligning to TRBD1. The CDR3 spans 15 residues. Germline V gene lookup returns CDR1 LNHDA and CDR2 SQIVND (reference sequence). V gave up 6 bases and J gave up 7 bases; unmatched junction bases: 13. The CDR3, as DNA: TGTGCCAGTAGCCCTATCCAGGGGGCGCGCCATGAAGCTTTCTTT. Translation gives CASSPIQGARHEAFF.

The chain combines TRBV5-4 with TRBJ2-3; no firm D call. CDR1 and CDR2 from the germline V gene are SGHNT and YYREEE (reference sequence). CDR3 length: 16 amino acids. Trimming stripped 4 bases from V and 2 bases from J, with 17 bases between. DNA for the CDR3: TGTGCCAGCAGCGTCGTTCCTTCTCAACTCACAGATACGCAGTATTTT. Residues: CASSVVPSQLTDTQYF.

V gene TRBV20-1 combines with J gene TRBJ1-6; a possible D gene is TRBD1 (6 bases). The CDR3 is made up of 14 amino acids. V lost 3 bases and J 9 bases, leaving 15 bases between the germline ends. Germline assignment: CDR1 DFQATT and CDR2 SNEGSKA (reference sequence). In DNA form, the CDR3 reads TGCAGTGCTAGTTCTGACAGGATGAGTTCACCCCTCCACTTT. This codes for CSASSDRMSSPLHF.

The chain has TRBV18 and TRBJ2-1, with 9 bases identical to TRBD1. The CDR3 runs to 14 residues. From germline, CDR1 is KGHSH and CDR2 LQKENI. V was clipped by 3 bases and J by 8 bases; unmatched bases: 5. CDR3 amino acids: CASSPGTGYHEQFF. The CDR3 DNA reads TGTGCCAGCTCACCCGGGACAGGGTATCATGAGCAGTTCTTC.

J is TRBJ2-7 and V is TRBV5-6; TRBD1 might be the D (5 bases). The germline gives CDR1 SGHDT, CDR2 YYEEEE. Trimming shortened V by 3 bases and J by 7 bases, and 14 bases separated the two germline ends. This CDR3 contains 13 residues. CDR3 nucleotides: TGTGCCAGCAGCTGGGGCGCGTCTTCAGAGCAGTACGTC. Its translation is CASSWGASSEQYV.

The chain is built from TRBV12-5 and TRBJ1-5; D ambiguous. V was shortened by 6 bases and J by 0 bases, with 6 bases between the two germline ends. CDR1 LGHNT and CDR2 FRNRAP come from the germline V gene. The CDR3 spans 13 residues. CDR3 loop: CASGIYSNQPQHF. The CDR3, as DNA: TGTGCTAGTGGAATATATAGCAATCAGCCCCAGCATTTT.

The DNA for the CDR3 is TGTGCCAGCAGTCTACGGGACACCACGTTGGGCGAGCAGTACGTC. Its protein is CASSLRDTTLGEQYV. The chain is built from TRBV6-5 and TRBJ2-7, with a possible D match to TRBD1 (6 bases). Trimming took off 5 bases at V and 6 bases at J, with 20 bases between the two ends. CDR1 is MNHEY, CDR2 SVGAGI, per germline. This CDR3 is 15 amino acids long.

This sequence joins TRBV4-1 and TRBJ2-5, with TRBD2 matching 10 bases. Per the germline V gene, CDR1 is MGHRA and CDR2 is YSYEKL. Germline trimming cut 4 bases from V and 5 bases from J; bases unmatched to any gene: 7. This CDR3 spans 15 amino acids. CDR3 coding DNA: TGCGCCAGCAGCCCCTCCAAGCGGGGGGGCGAGACCCAGTACTTC. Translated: CASSPSKRGGETQYF.

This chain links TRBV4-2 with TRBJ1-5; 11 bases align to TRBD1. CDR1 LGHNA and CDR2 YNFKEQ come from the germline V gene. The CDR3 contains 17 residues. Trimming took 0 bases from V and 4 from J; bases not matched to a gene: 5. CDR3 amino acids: CASSQDSGQGANQPQHF. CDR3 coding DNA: TGTGCCAGCAGCCAAGACTCAGGACAGGGGGCAAATCAGCCCCAGCATTTT.

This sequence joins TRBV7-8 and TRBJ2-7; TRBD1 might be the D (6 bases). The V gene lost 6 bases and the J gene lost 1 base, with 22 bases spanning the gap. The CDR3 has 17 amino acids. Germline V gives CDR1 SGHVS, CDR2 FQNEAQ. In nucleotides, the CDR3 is TGTGCCAGCAGTCAGGACTCCAATCAGGGGAATTCCTACGAGCAGTACGTC. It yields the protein CASSQDSNQGNSYEQYV.

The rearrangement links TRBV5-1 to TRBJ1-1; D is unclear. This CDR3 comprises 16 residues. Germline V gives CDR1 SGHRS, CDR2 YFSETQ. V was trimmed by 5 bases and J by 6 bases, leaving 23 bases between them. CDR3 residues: CASRRQEVWTDPEAFF. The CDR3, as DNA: TGCGCCAGCAGGCGGCAGGAGGTTTGGACGGACCCTGAAGCTTTCTTT.

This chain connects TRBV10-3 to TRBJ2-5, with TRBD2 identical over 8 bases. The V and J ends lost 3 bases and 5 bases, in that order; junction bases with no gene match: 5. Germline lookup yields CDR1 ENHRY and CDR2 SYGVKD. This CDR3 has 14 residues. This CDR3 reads CAISDSGVGETQYF. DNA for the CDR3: TGTGCCATCAGTGATAGCGGGGTGGGGGAGACCCAGTACTTC.

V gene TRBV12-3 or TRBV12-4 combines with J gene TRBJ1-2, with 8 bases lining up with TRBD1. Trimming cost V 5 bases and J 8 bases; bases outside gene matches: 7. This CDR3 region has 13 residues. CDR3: CASSRQGAEGYTF. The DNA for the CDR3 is TGTGCCAGCAGTCGTCAGGGGGCCGAGGGCTACACCTTC.

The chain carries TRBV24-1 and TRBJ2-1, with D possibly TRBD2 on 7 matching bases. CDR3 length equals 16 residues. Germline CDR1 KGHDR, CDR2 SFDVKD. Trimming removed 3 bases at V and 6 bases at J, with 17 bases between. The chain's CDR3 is CATSDGGGALPNEQFF. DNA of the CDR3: TGTGCCACCAGTGATGGGGGGGGCGCCTTGCCCAATGAGCAGTTCTTC.

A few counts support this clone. CDR3 sequence (DNA): TGTGCCAGCAGCGTAGCGGGACAGGCAGACAACATTCAGTACTTC. Translated, it gives CASSVAGQADNIQYF. This chain uses TRBV9 with TRBJ2-4; 8 bases fit TRBD1. The V gene end was trimmed by 0 bases and the J gene end by 7 bases; junction bases not matched to a gene: 6. Germline V CDR1 and CDR2: SGDLS, YYNGEE. The CDR3 consists of 15 residues.

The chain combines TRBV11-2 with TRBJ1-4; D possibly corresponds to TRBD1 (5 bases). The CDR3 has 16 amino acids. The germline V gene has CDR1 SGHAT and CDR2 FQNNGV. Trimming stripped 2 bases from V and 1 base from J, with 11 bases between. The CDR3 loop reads CASSLWGGETNEKLFF. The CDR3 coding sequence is TGTGCCAGCAGCTTATGGGGGGGGGAAACTAATGAAAAACTGTTTTTT.

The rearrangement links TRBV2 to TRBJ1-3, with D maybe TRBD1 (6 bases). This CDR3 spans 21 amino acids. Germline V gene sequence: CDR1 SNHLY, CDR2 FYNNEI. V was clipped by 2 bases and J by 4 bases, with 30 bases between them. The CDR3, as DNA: TGTGCCAGCAGTGAACTCAGGGCAGGTACCGGGACACTTGCGGACGGAAACACCATATATTTT. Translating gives CASSELRAGTGTLADGNTIYF.

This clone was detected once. The CDR3 loop reads CASSPWDRDNTEAFF. CDR3 sequence (DNA): TGCGCCAGCAGCCCCTGGGACAGAGATAACACTGAAGCTTTCTTT. The chain employs TRBV5-1 and TRBJ1-1; TRBD1 matches 7 bases. CDR1 and CDR2 from the germline V gene are SGHRS and YFSETQ. CDR3 length equals 15 residues. V lost 4 bases and J lost 2; bases outside the gene matches: 8.

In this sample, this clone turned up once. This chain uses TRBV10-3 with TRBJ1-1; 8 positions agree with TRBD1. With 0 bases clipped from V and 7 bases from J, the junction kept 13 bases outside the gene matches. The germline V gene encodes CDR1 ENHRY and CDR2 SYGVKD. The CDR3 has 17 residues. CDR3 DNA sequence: TGTGCCATCAGTGAGTCCCCATCCGCGGACAGGGAGGATGAAGCTTTCTTT. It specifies CAISESPSADREDEAFF.

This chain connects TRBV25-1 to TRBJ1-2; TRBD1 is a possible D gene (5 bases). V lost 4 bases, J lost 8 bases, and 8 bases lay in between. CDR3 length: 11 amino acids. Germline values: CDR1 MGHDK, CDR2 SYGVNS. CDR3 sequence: CASSGGRGYTF. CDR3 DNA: TGTGCCAGCAGTGGGGGGAGGGGCTACACCTTC.

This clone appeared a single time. The CDR3 reads CASSTTDRAGYTF. CDR3 coding DNA: TGTGCCAGCAGTACCACGGACAGGGCTGGCTACACCTTC. The V call is TRBV12-3 or TRBV12-4, the J call TRBJ1-2; 8 bases match TRBD1. V lost 5 bases, J lost 7 bases, and 6 bases stayed unmatched. The CDR3 covers 13 residues.

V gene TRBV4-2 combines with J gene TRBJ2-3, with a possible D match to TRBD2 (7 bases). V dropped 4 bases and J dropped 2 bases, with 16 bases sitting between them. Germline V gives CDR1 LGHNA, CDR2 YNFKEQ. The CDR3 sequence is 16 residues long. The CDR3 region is CASSPGGHGTTDTQYF. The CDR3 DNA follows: TGTGCCAGCAGCCCGGGGGGACACGGGACCACAGATACGCAGTATTTT.

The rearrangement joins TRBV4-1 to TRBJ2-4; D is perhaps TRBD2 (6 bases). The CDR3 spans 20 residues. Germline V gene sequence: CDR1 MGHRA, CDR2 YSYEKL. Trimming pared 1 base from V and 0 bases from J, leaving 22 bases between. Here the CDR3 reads CASSQGRLGANSIAKNIQYF. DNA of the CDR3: TGCGCCAGCAGCCAAGGCAGACTAGGGGCAAACTCCATAGCCAAAAACATTCAGTACTTC.

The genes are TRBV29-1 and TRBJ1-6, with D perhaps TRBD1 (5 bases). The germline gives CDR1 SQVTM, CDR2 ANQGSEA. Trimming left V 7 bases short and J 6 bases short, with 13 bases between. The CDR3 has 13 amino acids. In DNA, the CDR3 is TGCAGCGCTATGACAGCCGCTAATTCACCCCTCCACTTT. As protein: CSAMTAANSPLHF.

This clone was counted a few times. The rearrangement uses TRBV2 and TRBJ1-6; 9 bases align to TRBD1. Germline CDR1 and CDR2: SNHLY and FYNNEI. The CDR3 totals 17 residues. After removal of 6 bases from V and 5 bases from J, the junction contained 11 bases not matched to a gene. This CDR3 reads CASRADRGLSNNSPLHF. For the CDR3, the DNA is TGTGCCAGCAGGGCGGACAGGGGATTATCAAATAATTCACCCCTCCACTTT.